This T cell receptor beta chain appears in the sequencing data of a study of cytomegalovirus exposure and HLA in healthy donors. Whole-study results and caveats: Reported performance of the classifier showed diagnosis of cytomegalovirus status with high specificity and sensitivity. The CMV antigen specificity of a few CMV-associated chains was confirmed through in vitro analysis. TCR beta V- and J-gene trimming was later associated with a missense DCLRE1C variant.

Germline V gene sequence: CDR1 DFQATT, CDR2 SNEGSKA (reference sequence). The length of the CDR3 is 11 residues. The V end lost 4 bases, the J end lost 8 bases, and 9 bases lay between the germline ends. The primer mix had 60 Vbeta and 13 Jbeta primers. TCRdb's copy holds only in-frame clones and misses some; the assay was immunoSEQ multiplex PCR. Recorded here are about 130,000 clones; the top ten clones represent 0.9% to 1.2%. As concerns this clone: Its antigen is still unknown.

Sequenced: PBMCs. The TCR originated in a man in his late teens or twenties in good health and CMV-seronegative. The V call is TRBV20-1, the J call TRBJ2-1; D gene unclear. The CDR3: CSANSLYEQFF. In nucleotides, the CDR3 is TGCAGTGCTAATAGCCTCTATGAGCAGTTCTTC.